This T cell receptor (beta chain) appears in the sequencing data of a study of T cell responses to AZD1222 COVID-19 vaccine. Turning to this clone: What it binds is not known.

The V gene's germline CDR1 is SEHNR and CDR2 FQNEAQ (reference sequence). The V gene end was trimmed by 4 bases and the J gene end by 10 bases; junction bases not matched to a gene: 5. There are 14 residues in the CDR3. Study-level results: Spike-spanning, vaccine-associated CD4 TCRs were dominant at 160-218 and 743-854.

Clones were read by immunoSEQ multiplex PCR, and TCRdb kept only the in-frame ones, dropping some. The data hold approximately 110,000 clones, with 87% observed a single time. The chain is built from TRBV7-9 and TRBJ1-4, with 11 nucleotides matching TRBD1. The input for sequencing was peripheral blood, taken on day 0 of AZD1222 vaccination. This sequence was found in an adult in good health. The CDR3 sequence is CASSSGQGEGKLFF. The CDR3 DNA is TGTGCCAGCAGCTCGGGACAGGGGGAAGGAAAACTGTTTTTT. Based on the CDR3 plus reference TRBV7-9 and TRBJ1-4, the full variable domain is DTGVSQNPRHKITKRGQNVTFRCDPISEHNRLYWYRQTLGQGPEFLTYFQNEAQLEKSRLLSDRFSAERPKGSFSTLEIQRTEQGDSAMYLCASSSGQGEGKLFFGSGTQLSVL.